The T cell receptor (beta chain) described here comes from a study of blood T cell repertoires in COVID-19 (dated by TCRdb to 2018 to 2021). Describing the broader study: The collaborator samples originated in the United States, Italy and Spain and spanned the acute and convalescent phases of COVID-19. The material from the prospective study consisted of cDNA or gDNA derived from T cells, B-cell-depleted T cells, or PBMCs. The dataset comprised deeply sampled blood TCRbeta repertoires from subjects exposed to, actively infected with, or recovered from COVID-19. The repertoires were released in a freely available public database intended as a resource for research on the immune response to SARS-CoV-2. The samples were drawn from the first 160 participants of the ongoing ImmuneRACE study and from 1,254 subjects provided by 6 global collaborators. A de-identified subject ID, COVID-19 status, age in years and sex were almost always included in the sample metadata. Where available, HLA class I and class II types were taken from metadata supplied by the sample provider and were not determined by assay-based typing. What the work shows at the level of the full study, not this receptor alone: How much clinical and demographic metadata was included differed by source and by participant, and the metadata was provided uncurated.

From the cysteine through the phenylalanine, the CDR3 covers 16 amino acids. Only the CDR3 region is kept as DNA, spanning 48 bases read in frame from base 1. The germline V gene yields MDHEN for CDR1 and SYDVKM for CDR2. Germline trimming: 5 bases from V, 7 bases from J; junction bases outside gene matches: 12. At one collaborating source in Seattle, patients were enrolled during active infection and were followed longitudinally through the course of disease. The collaborating institutions used their own protocols to collect whole blood in K2EDTA tubes. For TCRbeta analysis, collaborators shipped samples as frozen whole blood, isolated PBMCs, or DNA extracted from either of those sample types. TCRbeta CDR3 regions were amplified from genomic DNA using the immunoSEQ Assay, a bias-controlled multiplex PCR. The original pipeline was this. The number of nucleated cells in each sample was estimated from the amplification of reference gene primers within the assay. To quantify the absolute abundance of each unique TCRbeta CDR3 rearrangement, sequence reads were collapsed and filtered. For each sample, productive Simpson clonality was calculated as the square root of Simpson's diversity index across productive rearrangements. TCRdb took over this immuneACCESS table, retaining in-frame rearrangements with V and J assigned. Such tables are incomplete; in checked studies, under half of the missing clones stem from an unresolved V gene, and the remainder is unexplained. That table is the source of V, J and clone size, and D and trimming were worked out from the DNA. This sample gives 310,000 or so clones in total; more than 70% of them show up just once. Of the sample, roughly 10% falls within the top ten clones.

With respect to this clone: What this receptor recognizes is not known. Per-base qualities were not stored, and no clone one base away is much larger.

The chain is assembled from TRBV28 and TRBJ2-1, and 9 junction bases match TRBD1. Source material: peripheral blood. The source of this sequence is a woman between 25 and 40 years old with COVID-19, enrolled during active disease. This receptor carries the CDR3 CASSPWTGVGGNEQFF. The bases are TGTGCCAGCAGTCCCTGGACAGGGGTAGGAGGGAATGAGCAGTTCTTC.